The present TCR beta chain was sequenced within a study of technical replicates of blood from a handful of donors. Using immunoSEQ multiplex PCR, the repertoire was profiled, and TCRdb retains in-frame clones only, with some absent. The sample includes almost 90,000 clones, 85% to 95% of them seen just once. Germline CDR1 is KGHSH and CDR2 is LQKENI. The CDR3 is 15 residues long. The V gene end was trimmed by 3 bases and the J gene end by 5 bases; junction bases not matched to a gene: 7. The sample taken for sequencing was T cells isolated from PBMCs. This chain joins TRBV18 and TRBJ1-5; 7 bases align to TRBD1. This clonotype originated in a human donor in good health. The CDR3 nucleotides read TGTGCCAGCTCACCCGAACCGAGGGGGCATCAGCCCCAGCATTTT. Translating it yields CASSPEPRGHQPQHF.